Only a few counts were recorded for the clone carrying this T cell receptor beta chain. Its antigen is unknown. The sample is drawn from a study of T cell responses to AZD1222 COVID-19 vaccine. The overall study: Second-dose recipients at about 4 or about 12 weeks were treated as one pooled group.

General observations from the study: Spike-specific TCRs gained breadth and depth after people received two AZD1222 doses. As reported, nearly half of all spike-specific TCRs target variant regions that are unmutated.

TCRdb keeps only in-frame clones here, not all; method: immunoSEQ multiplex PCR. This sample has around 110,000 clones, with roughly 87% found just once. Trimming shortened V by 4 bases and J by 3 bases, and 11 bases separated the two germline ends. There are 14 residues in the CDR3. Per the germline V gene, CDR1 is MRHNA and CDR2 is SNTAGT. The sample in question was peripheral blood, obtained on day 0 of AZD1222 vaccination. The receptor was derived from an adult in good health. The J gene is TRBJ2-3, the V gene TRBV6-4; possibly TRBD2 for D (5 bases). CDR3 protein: CASSVGEATDTQYF. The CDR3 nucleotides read TGTGCCAGCAGTGTGGGAGAGGCGACAGATACGCAGTATTTT.